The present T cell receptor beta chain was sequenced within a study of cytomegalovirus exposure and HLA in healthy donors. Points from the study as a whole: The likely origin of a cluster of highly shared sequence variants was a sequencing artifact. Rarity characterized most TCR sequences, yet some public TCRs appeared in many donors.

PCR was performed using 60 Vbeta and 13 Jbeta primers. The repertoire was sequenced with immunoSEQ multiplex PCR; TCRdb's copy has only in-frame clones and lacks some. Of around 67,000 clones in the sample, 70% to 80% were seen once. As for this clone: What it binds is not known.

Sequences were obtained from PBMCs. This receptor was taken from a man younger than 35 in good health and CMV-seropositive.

CDR3 nucleotide sequence: TGTGCCAGCAGTGAATCTGGGCTGAATACGCAGTATTTT. Translation gives CASSESGLNTQYF. The chain combines TRBV25-1 with TRBJ2-3; no clear D. This CDR3 region has 13 residues. The ends were cut back, 1 base at V and 7 bases at J, with 9 bases in the middle. Germline CDR1 reads MGHDK; CDR2 reads SYGVNS.